The table lists the clone carrying this T cell receptor (beta chain) with a few counts. Its cognate antigen is unknown. This sample is part of a study of TIL therapy for anti-PD-1-resistant metastatic lung cancer. Study details: Median patient age was about 56, ranging about 38-80 years. Most patients had lung adenocarcinoma. Study-wide points: This highly selected cohort may not generalize to typical lung cancer patients. The baseline peripheral repertoire was partially replaced by infused TIL clonotypes that later decayed.

Sequencing used immunoSEQ v3. TCRdb keeps only in-frame clones here, not all; method: immunoSEQ multiplex PCR. The repertoire holds 50,000 to 65,000 clones, with more than 80% as singletons. V was trimmed by 4 bases and J by 5 bases, leaving 12 bases between them. Per germline, CDR1 SGHKS and CDR2 YYEKEE (reference sequence). There are 14 residues in the CDR3. The time point here: pre-treatment sample, taken before nivolumab and TIL therapy. Sequenced here: blood, sampled at baseline. This sequence originates from a person aged 30 to 80 with non-small cell lung cancer. V gene TRBV5-5 combines with J gene TRBJ2-2; maybe TRBD1 (6 bases). The CDR3: CASSDYRETGELFF. Written as DNA, the CDR3 is TGTGCCAGCAGCGATTACAGGGAGACCGGGGAGCTGTTTTTT.